This T cell receptor beta chain was captured in a study of response to subunit inactivated influenza vaccine. General study findings and limits: It was suggested by the authors that few new T cells are recruited by each seasonal influenza vaccination.

In TCRdb, the RT-PCR reads were re-called with MiXCR into one record per CDR3 protein. The sample yields about 780,000 distinct CDR3 sequences, around 18% seen once. Concerning this clonotype itself: Its antigen is as yet unknown.

The CDR3 length is 15 residues. Trimming stripped 2 bases from V and 0 bases from J, with 11 bases between. Germline CDR1 reads DFQATT; CDR2 reads SNEGSKA (reference sequence). The chain employs TRBV20-1 and TRBJ2-1; D gene uncertain. The sample was PBMCs from blood, taken more than 4 days after vaccination. The clonotype originates from a man between 45 and 60 years old who received an inactivated influenza vaccine. In DNA, the CDR3 is TGCAGTGCTAGACAAAAGGACCGCTCCTACAATGAGCAGTTCTTC. Amino acid sequence: CSARQKDRSYNEQFF.